This T cell receptor (beta chain) is from a study of glioma-infiltrating T cells after dendritic cell vaccination. Input was roughly 2.2 ug genomic DNA, or all available if less. Primers: 60 V beta forward and 13 J beta reverse. The protocol was immunoSEQ multiplex PCR, while the TCRdb copy is restricted to in-frame clones and leaves out a portion. Altogether under 100,000 clones are present, approximately 90% being singletons, with the ten largest covering 3.2%. Study-level points and caveats: No direct clonality-survival link was found; a diverse polyclonal response may matter.

Fresh-frozen tumor tissue and more than two years of survival data were available for all. The CDR3 covers 17 residues. Germline lookup yields CDR1 GTSNPN and CDR2 SVGIG (reference sequence). The V segment lost 3 bases and the J segment 7 bases; nucleotides outside the gene matches: 16. To note about this clone: Its antigen is not identified.

The sequence was collected from a human donor with glioblastoma. The chain has TRBV30 and TRBJ2-3; 10 nucleotides align to TRBD2. The sequencing here drew on blood, taken before dendritic cell vaccination. The CDR3 nucleotides read TGTGCCTGGAGCGCCAAGCGGAGCGGGAGGGCCCGAAATACGCAGTATTTT. This translates into CAWSAKRSGRARNTQYF.